Given below is one T cell receptor (beta chain) in context. This sample is drawn from a study of blood T cell repertoires in COVID-19. Participants' reported clinical history set cohort assignment. The J segment lost 0 bases and the V segment lost 5 bases, leaving 4 bases of the junction unmatched. Germline values: CDR1 GTSNPN, CDR2 SVGIG (reference sequence). This CDR3 spans 14 amino acids. Clones were sequenced by immunoSEQ multiplex PCR, and TCRdb holds only the in-frame ones, with some missing. The sample has a few hundred thousand clones, 65% to 85% seen once. The rearrangement uses TRBV30 and TRBJ1-3; 7 nucleotides match TRBD1. The clonotype comes from a woman between 40 and 55 years old who had recovered from COVID-19. Sequencing was carried out using PBMCs or T cells enriched from blood (not recorded which). In DNA, the CDR3 is TGTGCCTGGGGACAGGAAGGCTCTGGAAACACCATATATTTT. Its protein product is CAWGQEGSGNTIYF.